The 21 T cell receptor beta chains presented below share a single source sample, sequenced in a study of OX40 agonist ivuxolimab in advanced cancers. Data came from immunoSEQ multiplex PCR; TCRdb stores just in-frame clones and leaves some out. The profile shows 90,000 to 100,000 clones, roughly 89% of them singletons. The sample here was CD4+ or CD8+ T cells sorted from blood, taken in a trial of the OX40 agonist ivuxolimab. The receptors were sampled from an adult with an advanced solid tumor such as melanoma, head and neck, liver or kidney cancer.

The CDR3 region is CASAKGLAGGNTDTQYF. CDR3 sequence (DNA): TGTGCCAGCGCGAAGGGACTAGCGGGGGGAAACACAGATACGCAGTATTTT. The rearrangement joins TRBV7-3 to TRBJ2-3, with TRBD2 matching over 15 bases. The germline CDR1 and CDR2 sequences are SGHTA and FQGTGA. The CDR3 is made up of 17 amino acids. The V and J ends lost 8 bases and 2 bases, in that order; junction bases with no gene match: 8.

The chain uses TRBV6-5 and TRBJ2-7; D remains unclear. CDR3 size: 13 residues. Germline V gene lookup returns CDR1 MNHEY and CDR2 SVGAGI. V was pared by 6 bases and J by 5 bases, with 14 bases between. As DNA, the CDR3 is TGTGCCAGCAGCTACGGACCCGTAGACGAGCAGTACTTC. It is translated as CASSYGPVDEQYF.

The table lists this clone with many counts. The CDR3 loop reads CASSVESGGYEQYF. CDR3 nucleotides: TGTGCCAGCAGCGTAGAATCAGGGGGCTACGAGCAGTACTTC. The V call is TRBV9, the J call TRBJ2-7, with 7 bases matching TRBD1. The CDR3 covers 14 residues. Germline values: CDR1 SGDLS, CDR2 YYNGEE. The V gene end was trimmed by 0 bases and the J gene end by 3 bases; junction bases not matched to a gene: 3.

The J gene is TRBJ2-5, the V gene TRBV5-1; 8 bases align to TRBD2. The CDR3 runs to 14 residues. Trimming took 2 bases from V and 4 from J; bases not matched to a gene: 4. Germline V gene sequence: CDR1 SGHRS, CDR2 YFSETQ. CDR3 sequence: CASSFPGRGETQYF. CDR3 nucleotide sequence: TGCGCCAGCAGCTTTCCCGGGAGGGGAGAGACCCAGTACTTC. Filled out from reference TRBV5-1 and TRBJ2-5, the complete variable domain reads KAGVTQTPRYLIKTRGQQVTLSCSPISGHRSVSWYQQTPGQGLQFLFEYFSETQRNKGNFPGRFSGRQFSNSRSEMNVSTLELGDSALYLCASSFPGRGETQYFGPGTRLLVL.

The V call is TRBV6-1, the J call TRBJ1-3; a possible D gene is TRBD1 (5 bases). Germline V gives CDR1 MNHNS, CDR2 SASEGT. Trimming stripped 4 bases from V and 1 base from J, with 11 bases between. There are 15 residues in the CDR3. The CDR3 loop is CASSVDSASGNTIYF. For the CDR3, the DNA is TGTGCCAGCAGTGTCGACAGTGCTTCTGGAAACACCATATATTTT.

This rearrangement joins TRBV9 to TRBJ2-2; 13 nucleotides match TRBD2. This CDR3 spans 18 amino acids. Germline CDR1 SGDLS, CDR2 YYNGEE. Germline trimming cut 4 bases from V and 7 bases from J; bases unmatched to any gene: 13. This CDR3 is CASSQTPGTSGDVGELFF. CDR3 sequence (DNA): TGTGCCAGCAGCCAAACCCCCGGGACTAGCGGGGATGTCGGGGAGCTGTTTTTT.

This chain joins TRBV18 and TRBJ2-1, with D maybe TRBD1 (5 bases). Trimming stripped 4 bases from V and 6 bases from J, with 10 bases between. The CDR3 has 13 residues. Germline V gene sequence: CDR1 KGHSH, CDR2 LQKENI. The DNA for the CDR3 is TGTGCCAGCTCACGTCAGGGCCGCAATGAGCAGTTCTTC. It translates to CASSRQGRNEQFF.

This sequence joins TRBV19 and TRBJ1-2, with TRBD1 identical over 10 bases. CDR3 length: 14 residues. Germline trimming cut 4 bases from V and 7 bases from J; bases unmatched to any gene: 6. Looked up from germline, CDR1 is LNHDA and CDR2 is SQIVND (reference sequence). CDR3 nucleotide sequence: TGTGCCAGTAGTACGACAGGGGGCGCAGTTGGCTACACCTTC. It translates to CASSTTGGAVGYTF. Using reference TRBV19 and TRBJ1-2 for the parts outside the CDR3, the full variable domain is DGGITQSPKYLFRKEGQNVTLSCEQNLNHDAMYWYRQDPGQGLRLIYYSQIVNDFQKGDIAEGYSVSREKKESFPLTVTSAQKNPTAFYLCASSTTGGAVGYTFGSGTRLTVV.

This chain links TRBV10-3 with TRBJ2-7; D unclear. The CDR3 totals 13 residues. V lost 2 bases, J lost 0 bases, and 5 bases lay in between. CDR1 ENHRY and CDR2 SYGVKD come from the germline V gene. The CDR3: CAISEPSSYEQYF. The CDR3 region has the DNA TGTGCCATCAGTGAGCCTAGCTCCTACGAGCAGTACTTC.

The chain couples TRBV2 to TRBJ2-1; 10 bases fit TRBD1. The CDR3 covers 14 residues. V was pared by 8 bases and J by 4 bases, with 5 bases of the junction left unmatched. The germline CDR1 and CDR2 sequences are SNHLY and FYNNEI. The CDR3 nucleotides read TGTGCCAGCGACCCGGGACAGGGGTACAATGAGCAGTTCTTC. Translating it yields CASDPGQGYNEQFF. Based on the CDR3 plus reference TRBV2 and TRBJ2-1, the full variable domain is EPEVTQTPSHQVTQMGQEVILRCVPISNHLYFYWYRQILGQKVEFLVSFYNNEISEKSEIFDDQFSVERPDGSNFTLKIRSTKLEDSAMYFCASDPGQGYNEQFFGPGTRLTVL.

The chain has TRBV5-1 and TRBJ1-4; TRBD1 matches 8 bases. The trim removed 4 bases at V and 8 bases at J, leaving 10 bases unmatched. CDR1 and CDR2 from the germline V gene are SGHRS and YFSETQ. This CDR3 has 15 amino acids. The CDR3 coding sequence is TGCGCCAGCAGCCAACGTACAGGGGGAGACGAAAAACTGTTTTTT. Its translation is CASSQRTGGDEKLFF.

The gene calls are TRBV5-6 and TRBJ2-2; 7 positions match TRBD2. CDR1 and CDR2 (germline): SGHDT, YYEEEE. The V and J ends lost 2 bases and 1 base, in that order; junction bases with no gene match: 8. CDR3 length: 17 amino acids. The CDR3 nucleotides are TGTGCCAGCAGCTTCTTTTTGAGCGGGGTGAACACCGGGGAGCTGTTTTTT. This gives the protein CASSFFLSGVNTGELFF. Full variable domain (rest looked up from reference TRBV5-6 and TRBJ2-2): DAGVTQSPTHLIKTRGQQVTLRCSPKSGHDTVSWYQQALGQGPQFIFQYYEEEERQRGNFPDRFSGHQFPNYSSELNVNALLLGDSALYLCASSFFLSGVNTGELFFGEGSRLTVL.

This clone showed up just once. The chain has TRBV7-2 and TRBJ2-5, with D tentatively TRBD1 (6 bases). Deletions cut 7 bases from V and 5 bases from J, with 20 bases between. Germline CDR1 is SGHTA and CDR2 is FQGNSA. The CDR3 has 15 residues. The CDR3 bases are TGTGCCAGCAACCCAACAGGGACCTTGGGGGAGACCCAGTACTTC. It encodes CASNPTGTLGETQYF.

This sequence joins TRBV25-1 and TRBJ2-5, with 7 bases fitting TRBD2. V shed 5 bases, J shed 2 bases, and the junction held 8 bases outside the gene matches. Germline V gene data show CDR1 as MGHDK and CDR2 as SYGVNS. The CDR3 is 15 amino acids. CDR3 loop: CASSHLRAGQETQYF. CDR3 in DNA: TGTGCCAGCAGTCACCTCCGAGCGGGACAAGAGACCCAGTACTTC.

Comment on this clone: An end of the junction does not agree with germline; a read error may underlie this. This chain links TRBV7-7 with TRBJ2-7, with D tentatively TRBD1 (5 bases). The germline V gene has CDR1 SSHAT and CDR2 FNYEAQ (reference sequence). The CDR3 contains 14 residues. The CDR3 sequence is CASSFALTGYEQYF. The CDR3 DNA is TGTGCTAGCAGCTTTGCCTTAACAGGCTACGAGCAGTACTTC.

In this sample, this clone turned up a few times. The chain couples TRBV19 to TRBJ1-6, with D tentatively TRBD1 (5 bases). The V and J ends lost 4 bases and 9 bases respectively, with 13 bases between them. The CDR3 spans 14 residues. The germline gives CDR1 LNHDA, CDR2 SQIVND (reference sequence). The CDR3 DNA is TGTGCCAGTAGTAGTGCAGGGATTAGTTCACCCCTCCACTTT. Amino acid sequence: CASSSAGISSPLHF. The full variable domain, completed using reference TRBV19 and TRBJ1-6, is DGGITQSPKYLFRKEGQNVTLSCEQNLNHDAMYWYRQDPGQGLRLIYYSQIVNDFQKGDIAEGYSVSREKKESFPLTVTSAQKNPTAFYLCASSSAGISSPLHFGNGTRLTVT.

This chain joins TRBV2 and TRBJ1-1; no definite D call. This CDR3 comprises 15 residues. V was clipped by 6 bases and J by 4 bases, with 18 bases between them. CDR1 is SNHLY and CDR2 is FYNNEI in the germline V gene. The CDR3 DNA reads as TGTGCCAGCAGCTCCTCACGTGGGCCCAGCACTGAAGCTTTCTTT. It specifies CASSSSRGPSTEAFF.

This chain uses TRBV28 with TRBJ1-3, with D possibly being TRBD1 (5 bases). CDR3 length: 14 amino acids. V was clipped by 6 bases and J by 2 bases, with 11 bases between them. Germline CDR1 MDHEN, CDR2 SYDVKM. The CDR3 sequence is CASSSWDAGNTIYF. The CDR3 coding sequence is TGTGCCAGCAGCTCATGGGACGCTGGAAACACCATATATTTT. The complete variable domain, with remaining parts taken from reference TRBV28 and TRBJ1-3, reads DVKVTQSSRYLVKRTGEKVFLECVQDMDHENMFWYRQDPGLGLRLIYFSYDVKMKEKGDIPEGYSVSREKKERFSLILESASTNQTSMYLCASSSWDAGNTIYFGEGSWLTVV.

The DNA of the CDR3 is TGTGCCAGCAGTTACAGTGGAGGTGAGCAGTTCTTC. It is translated as CASSYSGGEQFF. This chain links TRBV6-5 with TRBJ2-1, with D possibly being TRBD2 (5 bases). The CDR3 covers 12 residues. With 2 bases removed from V and 9 bases from J, the gap between germline ends came to 8 bases. Germline V gene lookup returns CDR1 MNHEY and CDR2 SVGAGI.

The chain couples TRBV7-8 to TRBJ2-5; D remains ambiguous. The CDR3 contains 11 residues. Between the trimmed V and J ends, which lost 2 bases and 5 bases, there was a span of 3 bases. CDR1 is SGHVS and CDR2 is FQNEAQ in the germline V gene. The CDR3: CASSLIETQYF. The CDR3 DNA reads as TGTGCCAGCAGCTTAATTGAGACCCAGTACTTC.

This clone was found many times. The chain employs TRBV5-6 and TRBJ2-6; no definite D call. This CDR3 region has 17 residues. Trimming took 1 base from V and 6 from J, leaving 17 bases between them. Germline CDR1 is SGHDT and CDR2 is YYEEEE. The CDR3 region has the DNA TGTGCCAGCAGCTTGACCAGTAGGGCTTGGACGGCCAACGTCCTGACTTTC. Translated: CASSLTSRAWTANVLTF.